What follows are 23 T cell receptor beta chains derived from one specimen sequenced in a study of graft-versus-host responses after intestinal transplantation. Data came from immunoSEQ multiplex PCR; TCRdb stores just in-frame clones and leaves some out. The data contain some 8,300 clones, just under 95% of them singletons. The material sequenced was PBMCs, taken 30 to 32 days after intestinal transplant. The receptors derive from a human patient who received an intestinal transplant, so some T cells may come from the graft donor.

The gene calls are TRBV30 and TRBJ1-5, with D possibly matching TRBD1 (6 bases). Germline CDR1 reads GTSNPN; CDR2 reads SVGIG (reference sequence). V gave up 3 bases and J gave up 5 bases, with 17 bases separating them. The CDR3 has 15 amino acids. The CDR3 is CAWSSGTSTHQPQHF. The CDR3 nucleotides are TGTGCCTGGAGCTCCGGGACATCGACCCATCAGCCCCAGCATTTT. Complete variable domain (other parts from reference TRBV30 and TRBJ1-5): SQTIHQWPATLVQPVGSPLSLECTVEGTSNPNLYWYRQAAGRGLQLLFYSVGIGQISSEVPQNLSASRPQDRQFILSSKKLLLSDSGFYLCAWSSGTSTHQPQHFGDGTRLSIL.

This clone was detected only once. This chain uses TRBV15 with TRBJ2-7; 10 bases agree with TRBD2. Trimming removed 3 bases from V and 3 bases from J; junction bases left unmatched: 2. CDR1 and CDR2 from the germline V gene are LNHNV and YYDKDF (reference sequence). This CDR3 comprises 14 residues. DNA for the CDR3: TGTGCCACCAGCAGTATAGCGGGGGGCTACGAGCAGTACTTC. Translation gives CATSSIAGGYEQYF.

The chain recombines TRBV5-4 with TRBJ2-7; D gene unclear. Germline V gives CDR1 SGHNT, CDR2 YYREEE (reference sequence). Trimming pared 4 bases from V and 5 bases from J, leaving 10 bases between. The CDR3 runs 12 residues. Here the CDR3 reads CASSLEADEQYF. The CDR3 DNA follows: TGTGCCAGCAGCCTCGAGGCGGACGAGCAGTACTTC.

The chain employs TRBV6-4 and TRBJ2-3; 10 nucleotides match TRBD2. With 6 bases clipped from V and 4 bases from J, the junction kept 7 bases outside the gene matches. CDR3 length equals 15 residues. Looked up from germline, CDR1 is MRHNA and CDR2 is SNTAGT. As DNA, the CDR3 is TGTGCCAGCAGCCCAGCGGGGGGGCCTTCAGATACGCAGTATTTT. It codes for CASSPAGGPSDTQYF.

This chain links TRBV5-1 with TRBJ2-7; no reliable D call. Germline V gene sequence: CDR1 SGHRS, CDR2 YFSETQ. The CDR3 has 14 amino acids. V dropped 0 bases and J dropped 4 bases, with 11 bases sitting between them. The CDR3 here is CASSLGPGGYEQYF. CDR3 in DNA: TGCGCCAGCAGCTTGGGACCCGGCGGTTACGAGCAGTACTTC. Looking up the rest from reference TRBV5-1 and TRBJ2-7 gives the full variable domain: KAGVTQTPRYLIKTRGQQVTLSCSPISGHRSVSWYQQTPGQGLQFLFEYFSETQRNKGNFPGRFSGRQFSNSRSEMNVSTLELGDSALYLCASSLGPGGYEQYFGPGTRLTVT.

The CDR3 coding sequence is TGTGCCAGCAGCCCAGACAGGGCTTGGAACACTGAAGCTTTCTTT. It yields the protein CASSPDRAWNTEAFF. This sequence joins TRBV4-2 and TRBJ1-1, with 7 bases aligning to TRBD1. Trimming cost V 4 bases and J 1 base; bases outside gene matches: 6. The CDR3 loop spans 15 amino acids. Looked up from germline, CDR1 is LGHNA and CDR2 is YNFKEQ.

V is TRBV7-7 and J is TRBJ2-1; 7 nucleotides agree with TRBD1. In germline, CDR1 is SSHAT, CDR2 FNYEAQ (reference sequence). The CDR3 has 13 residues. The V segment lost 8 bases and the J segment 8 bases; nucleotides outside the gene matches: 9. The CDR3 DNA is TGTGCCAGCCGTCGACAGGGTCAAGATGAGCAGTTCTTC. Translated: CASRRQGQDEQFF.

This CDR3 is CASRNSGAMNTEAFF. The CDR3 DNA sequence: TGTGCCAGCAGGAATTCAGGGGCAATGAACACTGAAGCTTTCTTT. This sequence joins TRBV6-1 and TRBJ1-1; D may be TRBD1 (6 bases). CDR1 is MNHNS and CDR2 is SASEGT in the germline V gene. There are 15 residues in the CDR3. Trimming pared 6 bases from V and 0 bases from J, leaving 14 bases between.

The CDR3 DNA is TGCGCCAGCAGCTTTATGGGGACTCTCTGGTCTGAAGCTTTCTTT. It yields the protein CASSFMGTLWSEAFF. The V and J genes are TRBV5-1 and TRBJ1-1; possible D gene TRBD1, 5 bases. Trimming removed 2 bases at V and 6 bases at J, with 17 bases between. The germline V gene has CDR1 SGHRS and CDR2 YFSETQ. CDR3 length equals 15 residues.

This chain joins TRBV4-1 and TRBJ2-1, with D hard to call. The germline V and J ends were trimmed by 0 bases and 5 bases, with 8 bases remaining between them. CDR3 size: 14 residues. The germline gives CDR1 MGHRA, CDR2 YSYEKL. CDR3 nucleotides: TGCGCCAGCAGCCAAGAAAGTGGGAACAATGAGCAGTTCTTC. It yields the protein CASSQESGNNEQFF.

This clone was seen once. The chain is built from TRBV11-2 and TRBJ2-7; D unresolved. Trimming pared 1 base from V and 3 bases from J, leaving 10 bases between. The CDR3 has 14 residues. Germline CDR1 SGHAT, CDR2 FQNNGV. CDR3 amino acids: CASSLGILGYEQYF. In DNA form, the CDR3 reads TGTGCCAGCAGCTTAGGGATCCTTGGCTACGAGCAGTACTTC.

The chain combines TRBV6-5 with TRBJ1-6; D is unclear. Germline V gene sequence: CDR1 MNHEY, CDR2 SVGAGI. The CDR3 runs 14 residues. V lost 2 bases and J 4 bases, leaving 6 bases between the germline ends. The DNA for the CDR3 is TGTGCCAGCAGTTACGGCAGTTATAATTCACCCCTCCACTTT. Residues: CASSYGSYNSPLHF.

The chain recombines TRBV5-1 with TRBJ1-1, with 7 bases aligning to TRBD1. Germline loops: CDR1 SGHRS, CDR2 YFSETQ. This CDR3 has 13 amino acids. Trimming cost V 5 bases and J 11 bases; bases outside gene matches: 12. In DNA form, the CDR3 reads TGCGCCAGCAGAACCGAAGGGGGCGCTGGGGCTTTCTTT. As protein: CASRTEGGAGAFF.

V and J are TRBV7-6 and TRBJ1-3, with D perhaps matching TRBD1 (5 bases). The CDR3 is 14 residues long. Germline V gene lookup returns CDR1 SGHVS and CDR2 FNYEAQ. The V end was cut by 8 bases, the J end by 4 bases, with 15 bases between. Here the CDR3 reads CASREDIGGNTIYF. CDR3 DNA sequence: TGTGCCAGCCGAGAGGACATAGGCGGAAACACCATATATTTT.

The J gene is TRBJ1-5, the V gene TRBV28; no clear D. The CDR3 loop spans 16 amino acids. CDR1 is MDHEN, CDR2 SYDVKM, per germline. V was cut by 5 bases and J by 4 bases, with 18 bases left in between. CDR3 nucleotide sequence: TGTGCCAGCAGTCCAAGTTTAAGGCATCTAAATCAGCCCCAGCATTTT. Protein sequence: CASSPSLRHLNQPQHF.

The chain uses TRBV6-5 and TRBJ2-1, with TRBD1 matching 10 bases. CDR3 length: 15 amino acids. Germline CDR1 MNHEY, CDR2 SVGAGI. The junction had 9 bases not matched to a gene; V was cut back by 6 bases and J by 7 bases. The CDR3: CASRPSGTGENEQFF. For the CDR3, the DNA is TGTGCCAGCAGGCCGTCTGGGACAGGGGAAAATGAGCAGTTCTTC.

Only one count was recorded for this clone. The V gene is TRBV13, the J gene TRBJ2-3; 7 nucleotides agree with TRBD2. Germline CDR1 is PRHDT and CDR2 is FYEKMQ (reference sequence). The V segment lost 2 bases and the J segment 2 bases; nucleotides outside the gene matches: 4. This CDR3 comprises 15 residues. The CDR3 loop is CASSLRGLNTDTQYF. The CDR3 DNA sequence: TGTGCCAGCAGCTTACGGGGACTAAACACAGATACGCAGTATTTT.

The chain is built from TRBV7-2 and TRBJ1-1; D is unclear. Trimming removed 5 bases from V and 4 bases from J, with 5 bases in between. CDR3 size: 11 residues. Germline V CDR1 and CDR2: SGHTA, FQGNSA. CDR3 loop: CASSLGTEAFF. As DNA, the CDR3 is TGTGCCAGCAGCCTGGGCACTGAAGCTTTCTTT.

The chain recombines TRBV5-8 with TRBJ1-2; D is unclear. From germline, CDR1 is SGHTS and CDR2 YDEGEE. This CDR3 spans 14 amino acids. Trimming stripped 0 bases from V and 6 bases from J, with 12 bases between. The CDR3 DNA sequence: TGTGCCAGCAGCTTGGTGTTCCAGGTCGATGGCTACACCTTC. Translated: CASSLVFQVDGYTF.

This rearrangement joins TRBV4-1 to TRBJ2-7; weak D call: TRBD2 (6 bases). Trimming left V 1 base short and J 5 bases short, with 9 bases between. The CDR3 spans 13 residues. In germline, CDR1 is MGHRA, CDR2 YSYEKL. The CDR3 sequence: CASSQVGGNEQYF. As DNA, the CDR3 is TGCGCCAGCAGCCAAGTCGGCGGGAACGAGCAGTACTTC.

This chain connects TRBV11-2 to TRBJ1-1; 8 nucleotides align to TRBD1. In germline, CDR1 is SGHAT, CDR2 FQNNGV. Trimming removed 5 bases from V and 1 base from J; junction bases left unmatched: 6. The CDR3 covers 15 residues. CDR3 region: CASSPDRAKNTEAFF. Written as DNA, the CDR3 is TGTGCCAGCAGCCCGGACAGGGCGAAGAACACTGAAGCTTTCTTT.

This clone showed up just once. The chain combines TRBV6-5 with TRBJ2-2, with D hard to call. Germline-derived CDR1 and CDR2 are MNHEY and SVGAGI. V shed 0 bases and J shed 6 bases, with 8 bases lying between them. The CDR3 extends over 14 amino acids. The CDR3 protein is CASSYSYYAGELFF. CDR3 in DNA: TGTGCCAGCAGTTACTCCTACTACGCCGGGGAGCTGTTTTTT.

The V and J genes are TRBV13 and TRBJ2-7; D possibly corresponds to TRBD2 (6 bases). V lost 6 bases to trimming and J lost 1 base, with 22 bases between them. This CDR3 is 17 amino acids long. Germline CDR1 and CDR2: PRHDT and FYEKMQ (reference sequence). The CDR3 nucleotides are TGTGCCAGCAGTTTGGCCCCCGGGGACTTGGTTTCCTACGAGCAGTACTTC. This gives the protein CASSLAPGDLVSYEQYF.